The next 15 T cell receptor beta chains were all read from a single sample in a study of blood T cell repertoires in COVID-19. Clones were sequenced by immunoSEQ multiplex PCR, and TCRdb holds only the in-frame ones, with some missing. The table shows approximately 130,000 clones, with 75% to 90% occurring only once. Sequencing was carried out using peripheral blood. The receptors were gathered from a man between 70 and 80 years old with active or convalescent COVID-19.

The chain uses TRBV20-1 and TRBJ2-2, with 11 bases matching TRBD2. The CDR3 covers 18 residues. Trimming took 3 bases from V and 4 from J; bases not matched to a gene: 13. The germline gives CDR1 DFQATT, CDR2 SNEGSKA (reference sequence). The CDR3 DNA reads as TGCAGTGCTAGTAGTGGCCTAGCGGGAGGAAGAGTCACCGGGGAGCTGTTTTTT. It specifies CSASSGLAGGRVTGELFF.

The rearrangement links TRBV7-8 to TRBJ2-5; 11 nucleotides align to TRBD2. This CDR3 has 17 residues. Germline V lookup: CDR1 SGHVS, CDR2 FQNEAQ. Unmatched junction bases numbered 8, after V lost 0 bases and J lost 5 bases. CDR3 loop: CASSLARPTSGKETQYF. CDR3 nucleotide sequence: TGTGCCAGCAGCTTAGCCAGGCCGACTAGCGGGAAGGAGACCCAGTACTTC.

This chain links TRBV7-9 with TRBJ2-3; a possible D gene is TRBD1 (6 bases). Per the germline V gene, CDR1 is SEHNR and CDR2 is FQNEAQ (reference sequence). CDR3 size: 11 residues. The V gene lost 2 bases and the J gene lost 9 bases, with 6 bases spanning the gap. Here the CDR3 DNA reads TGTGCCAGCAGCTTACAGGGGACGCAGTATTTT. Translated: CASSLQGTQYF.

This clone has just a few counts. This rearrangement joins TRBV5-1 to TRBJ1-1, with 7 nucleotides matching TRBD1. Germline loops: CDR1 SGHRS, CDR2 YFSETQ. Unmatched junction bases numbered 7, after V lost 2 bases and J lost 0 bases. This CDR3 is 16 amino acids long. The CDR3 reads CASSFTPGQLNTEAFF. In DNA, the CDR3 is TGCGCCAGCAGCTTCACACCGGGACAGCTGAACACTGAAGCTTTCTTT.

The chain employs TRBV15 and TRBJ2-3; D gene uncertain. The germline V and J ends were trimmed by 8 bases and 2 bases, with 14 bases remaining between them. The CDR3 runs to 14 residues. The germline CDR1 and CDR2 sequences are LNHNV and YYDKDF (reference sequence). The CDR3 DNA reads as TGTGCCACCGCCAAGTCAGACTTCACAGATACGCAGTATTTT. Protein sequence: CATAKSDFTDTQYF.

Turning to this clone: Other DNA sequences from this sample encode an identical CDR3 as well. The chain links TRBV28 to TRBJ1-2; D is undetermined. The CDR3 has 12 residues. Germline-derived CDR1 and CDR2 are MDHEN and SYDVKM. Trimming removed 3 bases at V and 2 bases at J, with 4 bases between. CDR3 in DNA: TGTGCCAGCAGTTTTCGGAACTATGGCTACACCTTC. Its translation: CASSFRNYGYTF.

The V and J genes are TRBV7-8 and TRBJ1-2, with 10 bases aligning to TRBD1. The junction had 14 bases not matched to a gene; V was cut back by 7 bases and J by 6 bases. The germline CDR1 and CDR2 sequences are SGHVS and FQNEAQ. The CDR3 runs to 16 residues. CDR3 nucleotides: TGTGCCAGCATCCACGGGACAGGGGATTTTCGAGATGGCTACACCTTC. This gives the protein CASIHGTGDFRDGYTF.

The V call is TRBV28, the J call TRBJ2-2, with D possibly matching TRBD1 (6 bases). There are 15 residues in the CDR3. Between the trimmed V and J ends, which lost 6 bases and 1 base, there was a span of 12 bases. The V gene's germline CDR1 is MDHEN and CDR2 SYDVKM. The CDR3 DNA sequence: TGTGCCAGCAGACCGGGACAATGGAACACCGGGGAGCTGTTTTTT. This gives the protein CASRPGQWNTGELFF.

The V call is TRBV7-8, the J call TRBJ1-1; D is uncertain. V was shortened by 7 bases and J by 0 bases, with 12 bases between the two germline ends. The CDR3 consists of 14 residues. CDR1 is SGHVS and CDR2 is FQNEAQ in the germline V gene. CDR3 sequence (DNA): TGTGCCAGCACCCCCGAAAGCCTGAACACTGAAGCTTTCTTT. This sequence encodes CASTPESLNTEAFF.

V gene TRBV7-9 combines with J gene TRBJ2-1; 13 nucleotides line up with TRBD2. CDR3 length: 18 residues. V was pared by 5 bases and J by 3 bases, with 10 bases of the junction left unmatched. Looked up from germline, CDR1 is SEHNR and CDR2 is FQNEAQ (reference sequence). The chain's CDR3 is CASSPLAGGPAGYNEQFF. The CDR3 nucleotides are TGTGCCAGCAGCCCACTAGCGGGAGGGCCTGCGGGCTACAATGAGCAGTTCTTC.

The chain links TRBV3-1 (or the pseudogene TRBV3-2) to TRBJ1-2; TRBD1 agrees at 8 bases. Germline values: CDR1 LGHDT, CDR2 YNNKEL (reference sequence). This CDR3 has 16 residues. V was clipped by 4 bases and J by 5 bases; unmatched bases: 12. The CDR3 region is CASSRGQGETPYGYTF. The CDR3 nucleotides read TGTGCCAGCAGCCGTGGACAGGGCGAAACGCCTTATGGCTACACCTTC.

The chain joins TRBV4-1 to TRBJ2-5; 9 bases are shared with TRBD1. This CDR3 is 17 amino acids long. Looked up from germline, CDR1 is MGHRA and CDR2 is YSYEKL. J gave up 1 base and V 3 bases, and 9 bases lay outside the gene matches. For the CDR3, the DNA is TGCGCCAGCAGCCAGGGACTAAGGGACAGGGCCCAAGAGACCCAGTACTTC. Translation: CASSQGLRDRAQETQYF.

The J gene is TRBJ1-4, the V gene TRBV5-5; 7 positions agree with TRBD1. The CDR3 is made up of 17 amino acids. Trimming took 4 bases from V and 0 from J; bases not matched to a gene: 9. CDR1 and CDR2 from the germline V gene are SGHKS and YYEKEE (reference sequence). This CDR3 reads CASSVNQDRATNEKLFF. Written as DNA, the CDR3 is TGTGCCAGCAGCGTCAACCAAGACAGGGCAACTAATGAAAAACTGTTTTTT.

J is TRBJ2-1 and V is TRBV6-5; weak D call: TRBD2 (6 bases). The CDR3 sequence is 13 residues long. Germline lookup yields CDR1 MNHEY and CDR2 SVGAGI. V was cut by 8 bases and J by 8 bases, with 16 bases left in between. CDR3 nucleotides: TGTGCCAGCTCTCGAGGAGGGTGGGATGAGCAGTTCTTC. This translates into CASSRGGWDEQFF.

The V call is TRBV7-9, the J call TRBJ2-7; TRBD1 agrees at 7 bases. The CDR3 extends over 17 amino acids. J gave up 0 bases and V 0 bases, and 8 bases lay outside the gene matches. The germline V gene encodes CDR1 SEHNR and CDR2 FQNEAQ (reference sequence). The CDR3 spells CASSLAFDRASSYEQYF. Here the CDR3 DNA reads TGTGCCAGCAGCTTAGCATTCGACAGGGCGTCCTCCTACGAGCAGTACTTC.